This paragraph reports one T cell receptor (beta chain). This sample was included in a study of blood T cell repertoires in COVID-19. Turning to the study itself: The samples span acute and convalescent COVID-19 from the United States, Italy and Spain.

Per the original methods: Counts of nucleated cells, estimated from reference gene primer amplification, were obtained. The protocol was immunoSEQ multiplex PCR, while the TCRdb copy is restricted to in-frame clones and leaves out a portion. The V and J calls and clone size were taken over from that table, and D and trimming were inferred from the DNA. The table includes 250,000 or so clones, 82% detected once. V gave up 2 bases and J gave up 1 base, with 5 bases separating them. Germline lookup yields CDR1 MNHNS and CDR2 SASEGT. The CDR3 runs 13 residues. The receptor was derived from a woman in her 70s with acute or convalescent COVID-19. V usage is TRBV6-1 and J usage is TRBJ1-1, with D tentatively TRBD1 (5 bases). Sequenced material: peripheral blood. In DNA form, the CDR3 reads TGTGCCAGCAGTGAACAGGGGAACACTGAAGCTTTCTTT. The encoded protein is CASSEQGNTEAFF.